This T cell receptor beta chain was recovered during a study of blood T cell repertoires in COVID-19. About the study: COVID-19 samples from acute and convalescent phases originated in the United States, Italy and Spain. T cells, B-cell-depleted T cells, or PBMCs supplied cDNA or gDNA.

Authors' analysis steps: Reference gene primer amplification in the assay estimated nucleated cell counts. Profiled with immunoSEQ multiplex PCR; TCRdb holds only in-frame clones, not every one. V and J calls and clone size follow that table, whereas D and trimming were derived from the DNA. The sample has over 45,000 clones; roughly 80% are singletons. Sequencing was done on a sample of peripheral blood. The TCR was taken from a human donor in a cohort sampled during active or convalescent COVID-19.

The CDR3 reads CARSPGRYRGRGQPQHF. The CDR3 coding sequence is TGTGCCAGAAGTCCAGGGAGATACAGGGGGCGCGGACAGCCCCAGCATTTT. The chain has TRBV5-3 and TRBJ1-5, with 9 bases aligning to TRBD1. TRBV5-3 is an ORF, and what it does is uncertain. Trimming removed 5 bases from V and 7 bases from J; junction bases left unmatched: 16. The CDR3 is 17 amino acids.